The 15 T cell receptor beta chains below come from one sample, sequenced in a study of blood T cell repertoires in COVID-19. The repertoire was sequenced with immunoSEQ multiplex PCR; TCRdb's copy has only in-frame clones and lacks some. The sample includes approximately 290,000 clones, around 82% of them seen just once. The sequenced sample consisted of peripheral blood. These receptors originate from a person aged 65 to 85 with COVID-19, enrolled during active disease.

This chain connects TRBV28 to TRBJ1-3, with D possibly being TRBD1 (6 bases). Germline CDR1 MDHEN, CDR2 SYDVKM. The CDR3 sequence is 19 residues long. V was pared by 3 bases and J by 2 bases, with 23 bases between. This CDR3 is CASSFKGRWGRGTGNTIYF. CDR3 bases: TGTGCCAGCAGTTTTAAGGGAAGGTGGGGGCGCGGCACTGGAAACACCATATATTTT.

A note on this clone: Mismatch with germline at one junction end may stem from a read error. This chain connects TRBV7-2 to TRBJ2-1; D perhaps matches TRBD2 (6 bases). Per the germline V gene, CDR1 is SGHTA and CDR2 is FQGNSA. This CDR3 has 16 amino acids. The CDR3 DNA follows: TGTGCCAGCAGCCCCCGCCCGGGGCTGGGGGGAGGCCGGCTTCTCTTC. Its translation: CASSPRPGLGGGRLLF.

V is TRBV28 and J is TRBJ2-7, with a tentative D call TRBD1 (6 bases). Per the germline V gene, CDR1 is MDHEN and CDR2 is SYDVKM. This CDR3 has 13 residues. The V end lost 2 bases, the J end lost 6 bases, and 11 bases lay between the germline ends. CDR3 in amino acids: CASSLRTVSEQYF. CDR3 bases: TGTGCCAGCAGTTTAAGGACAGTTAGCGAGCAGTACTTC.

The J gene is TRBJ1-5, the V gene TRBV19; unclear D gene. Per the germline V gene, CDR1 is LNHDA and CDR2 is SQIVND (reference sequence). The ends were cut back, 5 bases at V and 7 bases at J, with 15 bases in the middle. The CDR3 has 14 residues. The CDR3 region is CASSLVGEGQPQHF. CDR3 DNA: TGTGCCAGTAGTCTAGTCGGGGAGGGACAGCCCCAGCATTTT.

This rearrangement joins TRBV6-2 or TRBV6-3 to TRBJ2-7; 10 nucleotides line up with TRBD2. The germline gives CDR1 MNHEY, CDR2 SVGEGT. V trimming: 2 bases; J trimming: 2 bases; junction bases outside the gene matches: 3. The CDR3 has 15 residues. The CDR3 loop is CASSYGAGGPYEQYF. The DNA for the CDR3 is TGTGCCAGCAGTTACGGAGCGGGAGGGCCCTACGAGCAGTACTTC.

This chain links TRBV19 with TRBJ1-1; D is unresolved. This CDR3 is 14 amino acids long. The V gene's germline CDR1 is LNHDA and CDR2 SQIVND (reference sequence). V dropped 3 bases and J dropped 2 bases, with 10 bases sitting between them. This CDR3 reads CASSIHRDNTEAFF. In DNA form, the CDR3 reads TGTGCCAGTAGTATCCACAGAGATAACACTGAAGCTTTCTTT.

The chain combines TRBV7-2 with TRBJ2-1; no firm D call. The CDR3 runs to 15 residues. From germline, CDR1 is SGHTA and CDR2 FQGNSA. Trimming left V 3 bases short and J 8 bases short, with 17 bases between. CDR3 nucleotides: TGTGCCAGCAGCTTTGGGCCGGCACAACAATATGAGCAGTTCTTC. It translates to CASSFGPAQQYEQFF.

This clone has a single count. An end of the junction does not agree with germline; a read error may underlie this. DNA of the CDR3: TGCGCCAGCAGCCGTACAGGATCCGAGCAGTGCTTC. Its protein product is CASSRTGSEQCF. The chain couples TRBV5-1 to TRBJ2-7; D is perhaps TRBD1 (5 bases). The CDR3 is made up of 12 amino acids. CDR1 and CDR2 from the germline V gene are SGHRS and YFSETQ.

The chain combines TRBV7-8 with TRBJ2-1; TRBD2 aligns across 14 bases. The germline V gene encodes CDR1 SGHVS and CDR2 FQNEAQ. The CDR3 runs to 16 residues. V trimming: 5 bases; J trimming: 8 bases; junction bases outside the gene matches: 8. The CDR3 reads CASSQSGTSGSYEQFF. DNA for the CDR3: TGTGCCAGCAGCCAGTCCGGGACTAGCGGGAGTTATGAGCAGTTCTTC. Complete variable domain (other parts from reference TRBV7-8 and TRBJ2-1): GAGVSQSPRYKVAKRGQDVALRCDPISGHVSLFWYQQALGQGPEFLTYFQNEAQLDKSGLPSDRFFAERPEGSVSTLKIQRTQQEDSAVYLCASSQSGTSGSYEQFFGPGTRLTVL.

The DNA of the CDR3 is TGTGCCAGCAGCCCCCTTAGCGGGGGAACAGGTGAGCAGTTCTTC. This translates into CASSPLSGGTGEQFF. The rearrangement links TRBV9 to TRBJ2-1, with 9 nucleotides matching TRBD2. Germline CDR1 SGDLS, CDR2 YYNGEE. The CDR3 runs to 15 residues. V lost 4 bases and J lost 9; bases outside the gene matches: 11.

This chain links TRBV11-2 with TRBJ2-7; 8 bases agree with TRBD1. This CDR3 comprises 14 residues. Germline V gives CDR1 SGHAT, CDR2 FQNNGV. V shed 5 bases and J 6 bases; nucleotides not matched to a gene: 9. CDR3: CASSPRTGKGEQYF. The CDR3 DNA follows: TGTGCCAGCAGCCCACGGACAGGGAAGGGCGAGCAGTACTTC.

V and J are TRBV5-6 and TRBJ2-7, with 7 bases fitting TRBD1. The CDR3 contains 14 residues. V lost 5 bases, J lost 5 bases, and 10 bases stayed unmatched. Per the germline V gene, CDR1 is SGHDT and CDR2 is YYEEEE. In nucleotides, the CDR3 is TGTGCCAGCAGTTTTACTGACAGGGTCCACGAGCAGTACTTC. Protein: CASSFTDRVHEQYF.

A single count supports this clone. The rearrangement links TRBV29-1 to TRBJ1-3; D remains unclear. The germline CDR1 and CDR2 sequences are SQVTM and ANQGSEA. The V end was cut by 3 bases, the J end by 4 bases, with 4 bases between. The CDR3 loop spans 11 amino acids. The CDR3 here is CSVEAGNTIYF. CDR3 DNA sequence: TGCAGCGTTGAGGCCGGAAACACCATATATTTT.

This rearrangement joins TRBV5-4 to TRBJ2-3; 10 bases line up with TRBD2. With V trimmed by 8 bases and J by 2 bases, 8 bases remained unmatched. The CDR3 covers 15 residues. Per germline, CDR1 SGHNT and CDR2 YYREEE (reference sequence). CDR3 protein: CASGASGGPTDTQYF. The CDR3 DNA sequence: TGTGCCAGTGGGGCTAGCGGGGGACCCACAGATACGCAGTATTTT. The whole variable domain, remainder taken from reference TRBV5-4 and TRBJ2-3, is ETGVTQSPTHLIKTRGQQVTLRCSSQSGHNTVSWYQQALGQGPQFIFQYYREEENGRGNFPPRFSGLQFPNYSSELNVNALELDDSALYLCASGASGGPTDTQYFGPGTRLTVL.

This chain joins TRBV2 and TRBJ1-3; TRBD1 matches at 7 bases. CDR1 and CDR2 from the germline V gene are SNHLY and FYNNEI. This CDR3 has 16 amino acids. J was trimmed by 1 base and V by 3 bases; bases with no gene match: 6. CDR3 coding DNA: TGTGCCAGCAGTGACCGGGACAGCAGTTCTGGAAACACCATATATTTT. Residues: CASSDRDSSSGNTIYF.